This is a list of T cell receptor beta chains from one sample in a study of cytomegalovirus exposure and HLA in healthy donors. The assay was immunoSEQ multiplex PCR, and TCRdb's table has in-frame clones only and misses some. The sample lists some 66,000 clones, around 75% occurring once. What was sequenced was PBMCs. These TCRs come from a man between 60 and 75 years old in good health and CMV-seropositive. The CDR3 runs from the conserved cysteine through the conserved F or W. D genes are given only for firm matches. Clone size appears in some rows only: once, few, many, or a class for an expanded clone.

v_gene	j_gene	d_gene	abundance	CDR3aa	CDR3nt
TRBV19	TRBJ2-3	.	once	CASSMGLHTDTQYF	TGTGCCAGTAGTATGGGCCTACACACAGATACGCAGTATTTT
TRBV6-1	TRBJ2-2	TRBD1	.	CASSTGGLTGELFF	TGTGCCAGCAGTACAGGGGGGTTAACCGGGGAGCTGTTTTTT
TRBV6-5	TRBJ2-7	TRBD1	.	CASSPRQGSYEQYF	TGTGCCAGCAGCCCACGACAGGGTTCCTACGAGCAGTACTTC
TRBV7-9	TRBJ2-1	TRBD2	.	CASSLGNGGRATNEQFF	TGTGCCAGCAGCTTAGGTAATGGCGGGAGGGCCACCAATGAGCAGTTCTTC
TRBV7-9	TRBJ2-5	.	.	CASSLRPQEETQYF	TGTGCCAGCAGCTTACGACCGCAGGAAGAGACCCAGTACTTC
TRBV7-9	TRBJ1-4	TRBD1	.	CASSLTGQLNEKLFF	TGTGCCAGCAGCTTAACGGGACAGTTAAATGAAAAACTGTTTTTT
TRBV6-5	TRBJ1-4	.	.	CASRALNAEKLFF	TGTGCCAGCAGGGCCTTAAACGCAGAAAAACTGTTTTTT
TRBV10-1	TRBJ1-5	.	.	CASIKGENQPQHF	TGCGCCAGCATCAAAGGGGAAAATCAGCCCCAGCATTTT
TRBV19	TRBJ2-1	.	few	CASSIVSGALYEQFF	TGTGCCAGTAGTATAGTTTCAGGGGCGCTTTATGAGCAGTTCTTC
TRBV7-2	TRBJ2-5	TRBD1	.	CASSLAGTGGETQYF	TGTGCCAGCAGCTTAGCGGGGACAGGGGGGGAGACCCAGTACTTC
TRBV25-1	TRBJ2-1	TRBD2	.	CASSERIAGGNNEQFF	TGTGCCAGCAGTGAAAGGATAGCGGGAGGGAACAATGAGCAGTTCTTC
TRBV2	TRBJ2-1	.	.	CASSERRTSSYNEQFF	TGTGCCAGCAGTGAAAGAAGGACTTCCTCCTACAATGAGCAGTTCTTC
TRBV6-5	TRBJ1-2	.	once	CASSYLGVNYGYTF	TGTGCCAGCAGTTACCTCGGGGTCAACTATGGCTACACCTTC
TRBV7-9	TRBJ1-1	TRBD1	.	CASSLSRGHKSFEAFF	TGTGCCAGCAGCTTAAGCAGGGGGCATAAAAGTTTTGAAGCTTTCTTT
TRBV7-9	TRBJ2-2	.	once	CASSSLDAAMNTGELFF	TGTGCCAGCAGCTCCCTCGACGCGGCTATGAACACCGGGGAGCTGTTTTTT
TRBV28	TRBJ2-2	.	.	CASDTRHVSGELFF	TGTGCCAGCGATACCCGACACGTCAGCGGGGAGCTGTTTTTT
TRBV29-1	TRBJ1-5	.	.	CSVAQGSKDQPQHF	TGCAGCGTTGCACAGGGCAGTAAGGATCAGCCCCAGCATTTT
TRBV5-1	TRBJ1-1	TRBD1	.	CASSFTGGMNTEAFF	TGCGCCAGCAGCTTCACAGGGGGAATGAACACTGAAGCTTTCTTT
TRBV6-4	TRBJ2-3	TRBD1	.	CASSEQGAGDTQYF	TGTGCCAGCAGCGAACAGGGGGCTGGAGATACGCAGTATTTT
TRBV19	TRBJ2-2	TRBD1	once	CASSPSRTGLTGELFF	TGTGCCAGTAGTCCCTCTAGGACAGGGCTCACCGGGGAGCTGTTTTTT
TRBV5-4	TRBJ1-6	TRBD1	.	CASSPGGGQGGNSPLHF	TGTGCCAGCAGCCCTGGGGGGGGACAGGGGGGCAATTCACCCCTCCACTTT
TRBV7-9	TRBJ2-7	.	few	CASSLGYSYEQYF	TGTGCCAGCAGCTTAGGTTACAGCTACGAGCAGTACTTC
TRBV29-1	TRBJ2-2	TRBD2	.	CSVIPRAGPNTGELFF	TGCAGCGTTATCCCGCGAGCGGGACCGAACACCGGGGAGCTGTTTTTT
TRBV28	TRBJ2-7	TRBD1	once	CASSPGQASGFSSQYF	TGTGCCAGCAGTCCCGGACAGGCCAGTGGGTTTTCATCTCAGTACTTC
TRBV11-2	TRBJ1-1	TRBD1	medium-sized	CASVHFQGVTGNTEAFF	TGTGCCAGCGTTCATTTCCAGGGGGTCACGGGGAACACTGAAGCTTTCTTT
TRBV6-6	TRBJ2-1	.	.	CASSYTLLGNEQFF	TGTGCCAGCAGTTACACTCTCCTCGGGAATGAGCAGTTCTTC
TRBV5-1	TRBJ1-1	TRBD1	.	CASRGDRGKNTEAFF	TGCGCCAGCAGAGGGGACAGGGGAAAGAACACTGAAGCTTTCTTT
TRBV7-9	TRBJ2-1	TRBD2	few	CASSPKRLAGGLNEQFF	TGTGCCAGCAGCCCCAAGAGACTAGCGGGAGGGCTTAATGAGCAGTTCTTC
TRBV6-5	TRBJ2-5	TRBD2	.	CASRRAGVGETQYF	TGTGCCAGCAGGCGAGCGGGAGTGGGGGAGACCCAGTACTTC
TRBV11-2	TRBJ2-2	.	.	CASSLLSGRWSGELFF	TGTGCCAGCAGCTTATTGTCGGGGAGGTGGTCCGGGGAGCTGTTTTTT
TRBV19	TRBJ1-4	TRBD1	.	CASTPEDRRGEKLFF	TGTGCCAGTACCCCGGAGGACAGGAGGGGTGAAAAACTGTTTTTT
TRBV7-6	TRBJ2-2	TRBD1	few	CASSIQGYTGELFF	TGTGCCAGCAGCATACAGGGGTACACCGGGGAGCTGTTTTTT
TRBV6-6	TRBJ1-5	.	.	CASSIGGRDSNQPQHF	TGTGCCAGCTCTATAGGGGGACGTGATAGCAATCAGCCCCAGCATTTT
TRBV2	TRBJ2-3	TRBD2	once	CASTRAGAADTQYF	TGTGCCAGCACCCGAGCGGGAGCGGCAGATACGCAGTATTTT
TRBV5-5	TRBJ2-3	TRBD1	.	CASSPYGQGTDTQYF	TGTGCCAGCAGCCCCTACGGACAGGGCACAGATACGCAGTATTTT
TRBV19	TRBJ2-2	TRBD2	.	CASSDGLAQGLGTGELFF	TGTGCCAGTAGTGACGGACTAGCCCAAGGTTTAGGCACCGGGGAGCTGTTTTTT
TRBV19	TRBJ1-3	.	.	CASTSIGEGSGNTIYF	TGTGCCAGTACCAGTATTGGTGAGGGTTCTGGAAACACCATATATTTT
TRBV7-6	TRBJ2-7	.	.	CASSYGQSYEQYF	TGTGCCAGCAGCTATGGACAGAGCTACGAGCAGTACTTC
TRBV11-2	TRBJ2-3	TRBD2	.	CASSSRLAGAYLTDTQYF	TGTGCCAGCAGCTCCCGACTAGCGGGGGCCTACCTCACAGATACGCAGTATTTT
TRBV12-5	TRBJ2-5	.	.	CASGLGAQETQYF	TGTGCTAGTGGTTTGGGGGCTCAAGAGACCCAGTACTTC
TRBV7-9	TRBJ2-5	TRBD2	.	CASSLAFILAGGETQYF	TGTGCCAGCAGCTTAGCGTTCATACTAGCGGGGGGAGAGACCCAGTACTTC
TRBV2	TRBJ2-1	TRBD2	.	CASSERGGGASYNEQFF	TGTGCCAGCAGTGAAAGGGGCGGGGGGGCGTCCTACAATGAGCAGTTCTTC
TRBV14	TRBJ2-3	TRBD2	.	CASSQEGLARADTQYF	TGTGCCAGCAGCCAAGAGGGACTAGCTCGGGCAGATACGCAGTATTTT
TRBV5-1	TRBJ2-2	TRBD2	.	CASSGTTWTGELFF	TGCGCCAGCAGCGGGACTACGTGGACCGGGGAGCTGTTTTTT
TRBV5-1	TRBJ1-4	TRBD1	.	CASSSYRGSANEKLFF	TGCGCCAGCAGCTCCTACAGGGGCTCGGCTAATGAAAAACTGTTTTTT
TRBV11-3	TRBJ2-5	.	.	CASSLSTGKGETQYF	TGTGCCAGCAGCTTAAGTACGGGGAAGGGAGAGACCCAGTACTTC
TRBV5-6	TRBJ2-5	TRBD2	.	CASSPESGREETQYF	TGTGCCAGCAGCCCGGAAAGCGGGAGGGAAGAGACCCAGTACTTC
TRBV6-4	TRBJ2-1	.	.	CASSESSYNEQFF	TGTGCCAGCAGTGAGAGTTCCTACAATGAGCAGTTCTTC
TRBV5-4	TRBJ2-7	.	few	CASSPGGYESRGVYEQYF	TGTGCCAGCAGCCCAGGGGGATACGAATCGAGGGGGGTCTACGAGCAGTACTTC
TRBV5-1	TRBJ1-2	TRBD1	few	CASSLEGASGYTF	TGCGCCAGCAGCTTGGAGGGGGCGTCGGGCTACACCTTC
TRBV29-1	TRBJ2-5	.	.	CSVGHSQETQYF	TGCAGCGTTGGACACAGCCAAGAGACCCAGTACTTC
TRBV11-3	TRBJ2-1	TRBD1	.	CASSLYGTGTNNEQFF	TGTGCCAGCAGCTTATATGGGACAGGGACAAACAATGAGCAGTTCTTC
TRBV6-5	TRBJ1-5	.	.	CASSREGVGSQPQHF	TGTGCCAGCTCAAGAGAGGGGGTGGGAAGTCAGCCCCAGCATTTT
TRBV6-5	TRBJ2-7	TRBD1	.	CASSYNRGAYEQYF	TGTGCCAGCAGTTATAACAGGGGCGCCTACGAGCAGTACTTC
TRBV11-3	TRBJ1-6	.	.	CASSLGLIGGDYNSPLHF	TGTGCCAGCAGCTTAGGCCTAATCGGAGGGGATTATAATTCACCCCTCCACTTT
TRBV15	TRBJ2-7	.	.	CATSRDVAYEQYF	TGTGCCACCAGCAGAGATGTAGCGTACGAGCAGTACTTC
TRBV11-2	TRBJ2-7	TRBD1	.	CASSRDRGAPYEQYF	TGTGCCAGCAGCCGGGACAGGGGGGCTCCCTACGAGCAGTACTTC
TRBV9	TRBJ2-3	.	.	CASSQGSPKPTDTQYF	TGTGCCAGCAGCCAGGGGAGCCCCAAGCCCACAGATACGCAGTATTTT